This T cell receptor (beta chain) stems from a study of T cell repertoires in cytomegalovirus infection. Overall study: Based on public TCR beta signatures, there were indications of CMV infection and of a matching HLA type. Findings of the study overall: Identification of carriers of CMV plus the relevant HLA was performed using cumulative public TCR beta family frequency. HLA-C-restricted CMV clonotypes gave the most frequent clonotype in two of eight donors.

Between the trimmed V and J ends, which lost 1 base and 7 bases, there was a span of 17 bases. The CDR3 contains 16 residues. CDR1 is SGHRS, CDR2 YFSETQ, per germline. Points on this clonotype: The antigen remains undetermined.

TCRdb independently ran MiXCR on the reads; one entry per CDR3 protein. The sample contains roughly 640,000 distinct CDR3 sequences, about 24% of which appear only once. This sequence originates from a human donor in good health (CMV status not recorded). Some clones in this sample may be carry-over from other donors' samples. The chain recombines TRBV5-1 with TRBJ2-2, with a possible D match to TRBD1 (5 bases). Input material: CD8+ T cells from PBMCs. The CDR3: CASSLSPGKRNGELFF. CDR3 bases: TGCGCCAGCAGCTTGTCGCCAGGGAAAAGGAACGGGGAGCTGTTTTTT.